The 19 T cell receptor beta chains in this list originate from one sample, sequenced in a study of OX40 agonist ivuxolimab in advanced cancers. The protocol was immunoSEQ multiplex PCR, while the TCRdb copy is restricted to in-frame clones and leaves out a portion. In the table there are about 100,000 clones, 89% of which are singletons. Specimen: CD4+ or CD8+ T cells sorted from blood, collected in a trial of the OX40 agonist ivuxolimab. The receptor set was obtained from an adult with an advanced solid tumor such as melanoma, head and neck, liver or kidney cancer.

The J gene is TRBJ2-6, the V gene TRBV28; D tentatively reads TRBD1 or TRBD2 (6 bases each). Germline V lookup: CDR1 MDHEN, CDR2 SYDVKM. The CDR3 sequence is 13 residues long. V dropped 6 bases and J dropped 15 bases, with 18 bases sitting between them. The CDR3 bases are TGTGCCAGCAGCTTAAGGGGCGAGGGGGGCCTGACTTTC. It encodes CASSLRGEGGLTF.

The chain carries TRBV6-5 and TRBJ1-6; the D is unclear. Germline V gives CDR1 MNHEY, CDR2 SVGAGI. This CDR3 contains 15 residues. V was pared by 0 bases and J by 9 bases, with 12 bases between. CDR3 nucleotide sequence: TGTGCCAGCAGTTACTCGGAGAGCCCCCGTTCACCCCTCCACTTT. It codes for CASSYSESPRSPLHF.

The genes are TRBV19 and TRBJ2-5, with TRBD1 as a possible D gene (5 bases). Trimming removed 3 bases from V and 5 bases from J, with 22 bases in between. The CDR3 sequence is 17 residues long. In germline, CDR1 is LNHDA, CDR2 SQIVND (reference sequence). The CDR3 spells CASSINRKGRVDETQYF. DNA of the CDR3: TGTGCCAGTAGTATCAATCGTAAAGGCAGGGTAGATGAGACCCAGTACTTC.

This chain uses TRBV27 with TRBJ2-1, with D uncertain. Germline values: CDR1 MNHEY, CDR2 SMNVEV (reference sequence). V was shortened by 6 bases and J by 0 bases, with 12 bases between the two germline ends. The CDR3 consists of 15 residues. The CDR3 DNA reads as TGTGCCAGCAGCTACACGCGGAGCTCCTACAATGAGCAGTTCTTC. This translates into CASSYTRSSYNEQFF.

The CDR3 region is CASSPPGTGSHEQFF. The CDR3 region has the DNA TGTGCCAGCAGCCCACCCGGGACAGGGTCCCATGAGCAGTTCTTC. The V call is TRBV5-4, the J call TRBJ2-1; 9 positions match TRBD1. The CDR3 is made up of 15 amino acids. The ends lost 4 bases at V and 8 bases at J; junction bases unmatched: 10. CDR1 and CDR2 (germline): SGHNT, YYREEE (reference sequence). The full variable domain, rest sourced from reference TRBV5-4 and TRBJ2-1, is ETGVTQSPTHLIKTRGQQVTLRCSSQSGHNTVSWYQQALGQGPQFIFQYYREEENGRGNFPPRFSGLQFPNYSSELNVNALELDDSALYLCASSPPGTGSHEQFFGPGTRLTVL.

The V and J genes are TRBV29-1 and TRBJ1-2; maybe TRBD1 (5 bases). The CDR3 sequence is 12 residues long. Germline assignment: CDR1 SQVTM and CDR2 ANQGSEA. The V end was cut by 3 bases, the J end by 8 bases, with 13 bases between. CDR3 region: CSVDGGLGGYTF. DNA of the CDR3: TGCAGCGTTGACGGGGGGTTAGGGGGCTACACCTTC.

The rearrangement uses TRBV29-1 and TRBJ1-5, with a possible D match to TRBD1 (5 bases). Trimming removed 5 bases from V and 0 bases from J, with 14 bases in between. CDR1 and CDR2 from the germline V gene are SQVTM and ANQGSEA. This CDR3 contains 15 residues. The DNA of the CDR3 is TGCAGCGTTTCGTTAGACGGGGGTAGCAATCAGCCCCAGCATTTT. Translation gives CSVSLDGGSNQPQHF. The whole variable domain, filled in from reference TRBV29-1 and TRBJ1-5, reads SAVISQKPSRDICQRGTSLTIQCQVDSQVTMMFWYRQQPGQSLTLIATANQGSEATYESGFVIDKFPISRPNLTFSTLTVSNMSPEDSSIYLCSVSLDGGSNQPQHFGDGTRLSIL.

In its sample, this clone was seen a few times. The V gene is TRBV10-2, the J gene TRBJ1-1; perhaps TRBD1 as D (6 bases). Trimming cost V 5 bases and J 1 base, with 11 bases left between them. Germline lookup yields CDR1 WSHSY and CDR2 SAAADI. The CDR3 extends over 14 amino acids. The CDR3 bases are TGCGCCAGCAGTTTGAGAGGGGGGAACACTGAAGCTTTCTTT. This translates into CASSLRGGNTEAFF.

The chain couples TRBV14 to TRBJ2-3, with 10 bases fitting TRBD2. V shed 0 bases, J shed 3 bases, and the junction held 6 bases outside the gene matches. The germline gives CDR1 SGHDN, CDR2 FVKESK. The CDR3 runs 17 residues. Here the CDR3 DNA reads TGTGCCAGCAGCCAAGATAGGCTAGCGGGAGAAACAGATACGCAGTATTTT. The encoded protein is CASSQDRLAGETDTQYF.

This chain connects TRBV2 to TRBJ1-6, with 7 bases aligning to TRBD1. CDR1 and CDR2 from the germline V gene are SNHLY and FYNNEI. Trimming at V came to 10 bases and at J to 10 bases, leaving 10 bases not matched to a gene. The CDR3 has 13 residues. CDR3 protein: CATTLGGWSPLHF. CDR3 nucleotides: TGTGCCACCACGTTAGGGGGCTGGTCACCCCTCCACTTT.

A single count supports this clone. The chain employs TRBV9 and TRBJ1-5; D not certain. The CDR3 contains 15 residues. Trimming stripped 2 bases from V and 4 bases from J, with 13 bases between. CDR1 and CDR2 from the germline V gene are SGDLS and YYNGEE. The CDR3 is CASSVEDSRNQPQHF. Here the CDR3 DNA reads TGTGCCAGCAGCGTCGAGGACTCTCGTAATCAGCCCCAGCATTTT. The whole variable domain, remainder taken from reference TRBV9 and TRBJ1-5, is DSGVTQTPKHLITATGQRVTLRCSPRSGDLSVYWYQQSLDQGLQFLIQYYNGEERAKGNILERFSAQQFPDLHSELNLSSLELGDSALYFCASSVEDSRNQPQHFGDGTRLSIL.

This chain joins TRBV11-2 and TRBJ1-5; the match to TRBD1 covers 11 bases. The V segment lost 5 bases and the J segment 4 bases; nucleotides outside the gene matches: 4. CDR3 length: 15 residues. Per germline, CDR1 SGHAT and CDR2 FQNNGV. The CDR3 region has the DNA TGTGCCAGCAGCACAGGACAGGGGGCTAATCAGCCCCAGCATTTT. It specifies CASSTGQGANQPQHF.

The chain recombines TRBV5-4 with TRBJ2-7; D gene unclear. There are 14 residues in the CDR3. Germline CDR1 is SGHNT and CDR2 is YYREEE (reference sequence). V dropped 0 bases and J dropped 5 bases, with 12 bases sitting between them. The CDR3 bases are TGTGCCAGCAGCTTGGTGATAGCCCCCCACGAGCAGTACTTC. Protein: CASSLVIAPHEQYF.

The chain joins TRBV5-8 to TRBJ2-4; D uncertain. The CDR3 consists of 14 residues. Per the germline V gene, CDR1 is SGHTS and CDR2 is YDEGEE. Trimming stripped 2 bases from V and 0 bases from J, with 6 bases between. CDR3 nucleotide sequence: TGTGCCAGCAGCTTCTCAGGAGCCAAAAACATTCAGTACTTC. Its protein is CASSFSGAKNIQYF.

This chain connects TRBV7-9 to TRBJ2-3, with TRBD2 as a possible D gene (5 bases). The CDR3 consists of 14 residues. V was shortened by 2 bases and J by 5 bases, with 11 bases between the two germline ends. Germline V lookup: CDR1 SEHNR, CDR2 FQNEAQ (reference sequence). The CDR3 spells CASSLSTGIDTQYF. The CDR3 DNA reads as TGTGCCAGCAGCTTAAGTACCGGGATAGATACGCAGTATTTT.

V and J are TRBV2 and TRBJ2-7; D is possibly TRBD1 or TRBD2 (5 bases each). The V gene's germline CDR1 is SNHLY and CDR2 FYNNEI. This CDR3 is built from 12 residues. V lost 7 bases, J lost 2 bases, and 9 bases lay in between. CDR3 sequence reads: CASNGAAYEQYF. CDR3 sequence (DNA): TGTGCCAGCAACGGGGCCGCCTACGAGCAGTACTTC.

The V gene is TRBV29-1, the J gene TRBJ2-3; 9 bases match TRBD1. V gave up 5 bases and J gave up 6 bases; unmatched junction bases: 6. The CDR3 spans 13 residues. Germline V gene lookup returns CDR1 SQVTM and CDR2 ANQGSEA. The CDR3 nucleotides read TGCAGCGTTCCCCGGGACAGGGCCGATACGCAGTATTTT. Encoded protein: CSVPRDRADTQYF.

The genes are TRBV10-3 and TRBJ1-2; D unresolved. The CDR3 loop spans 15 amino acids. Trimming cost V 3 bases and J 2 bases, with 13 bases left between them. The germline V gene has CDR1 ENHRY and CDR2 SYGVKD. Written as DNA, the CDR3 is TGTGCCATCAGTGAAGGGCGAGTGGGAAACTATGGCTACACCTTC. As protein: CAISEGRVGNYGYTF.

The chain uses TRBV5-1 and TRBJ1-4; a weak D match, TRBD1 (5 bases). Germline V gene sequence: CDR1 SGHRS, CDR2 YFSETQ. The CDR3 is 14 residues long. V gave up 1 base and J gave up 5 bases, with 9 bases separating them. In nucleotides, the CDR3 is TGCGCCAGCAGCTTGAGACAGACCAATGAAAAACTGTTTTTT. Its translation is CASSLRQTNEKLFF.